What follows are 17 T cell receptor beta chains derived from one specimen sequenced in a study of T cell repertoires in cytomegalovirus infection. These receptors have no identified antigens. TCRdb reprocessed the reads via MiXCR and lists one record per CDR3 protein. The table records about 890,000 distinct CDR3 sequences, under 40% of them present only once. The source material was cultured CD8+ T cells from PBMCs, sampled from culture after CMV antigen stimulation. These receptors were taken from a human donor in good health (CMV status not recorded). Some clones in this sample may be carry-over from other donors' samples.

This clonotype has at least ten counts. The chain combines TRBV7-2 with TRBJ1-2; no definite D call. V was trimmed by 0 bases and J by 4 bases, leaving 12 bases between them. Germline V gene sequence: CDR1 SGHTA, CDR2 FQGNSA. The CDR3 runs 15 residues. The CDR3 DNA reads as TGTGCCAGCAGCTTAGCGGGGTGGGTTTTCTATGGCTACACCTTC. This codes for CASSLAGWVFYGYTF.

J is TRBJ1-1 and V is TRBV28; no reliable D call. This CDR3 comprises 15 residues. Trimming pared 6 bases from V and 3 bases from J, leaving 17 bases between. Germline-derived CDR1 and CDR2 are MDHEN and SYDVKM. The CDR3 nucleotides are TGTGCCAGCAGCTCCTCCCTGGCAGGCGACACTGAAGCTTTCTTT. Residues: CASSSSLAGDTEAFF.

V and J are TRBV5-1 and TRBJ2-5; D is unresolved. The CDR3 length is 16 residues. Trimming took 4 bases from V and 1 from J, leaving 17 bases between them. Germline values: CDR1 SGHRS, CDR2 YFSETQ. The CDR3 region is CASSLRKNKGQETQYF. CDR3 DNA sequence: TGCGCCAGCAGCCTACGTAAGAACAAGGGCCAAGAGACCCAGTACTTC.

The gene calls are TRBV7-9 and TRBJ1-2; D might be TRBD1 (5 bases). V dropped 1 base and J dropped 4 bases, with 10 bases sitting between them. Per the germline V gene, CDR1 is SEHNR and CDR2 is FQNEAQ (reference sequence). The CDR3 is 14 amino acids. The CDR3 DNA reads TGTGCCAGCAGCTTAGTGGGGACTTCCTATGGCTACACCTTC. It is translated as CASSLVGTSYGYTF. The full variable domain, with the rest looked up from reference TRBV7-9 and TRBJ1-2, is DTGVSQNPRHKITKRGQNVTFRCDPISEHNRLYWYRQTLGQGPEFLTYFQNEAQLEKSRLLSDRFSAERPKGSFSTLEIQRTEQGDSAMYLCASSLVGTSYGYTFGSGTRLTVV.

In the case of this clonotype: The junction shows a germline mismatch at one end, possibly a read error. The V and J genes are TRBV7-9 and TRBJ1-2, with TRBD1 matching 8 bases. CDR1 is SEHNR, CDR2 FQNEAQ, per germline (reference sequence). The CDR3 loop spans 12 amino acids. In DNA form, the CDR3 reads TGCGTCAGCAGCACAGGGGGACATGGCTACACCTTC. Its translation: CVSSTGGHGYTF.

This chain links TRBV6-1 with TRBJ2-7; the D gene is possibly TRBD2 (6 bases). Germline assignment: CDR1 MNHNS and CDR2 SASEGT. CDR3 length equals 15 residues. With 0 bases removed from V and 1 base from J, the gap between germline ends came to 10 bases. The CDR3 reads CASSEAGSGSYEQYV. CDR3 bases: TGTGCCAGCAGTGAAGCGGGAAGCGGGTCCTACGAGCAGTACGTC.

This clonotype was seen only a few times. This CDR3 reads CALARGDRGRRV. In DNA form, the CDR3 reads TGTGCCCTTGCGCGGGGAGACAGGGGGCGCCGCGTC. J is TRBJ2-7 and V is TRBV6-1; 10 bases fit TRBD1. Per the germline V gene, CDR1 is MNHNS and CDR2 is SASEGT. The CDR3 has 12 residues.

With respect to this clonotype: The junction and the germline gene differ at one end; a read error may be behind it. The chain combines TRBV2 with TRBJ1-1; possible D gene TRBD1, 6 bases. This CDR3 spans 17 amino acids. Germline values: CDR1 SNHLY, CDR2 FYNNEI. CDR3 region: CASSEAARWTANAEAFF. CDR3 in DNA: TGTGCCAGCAGTGAAGCCGCCCGGTGGACAGCGAACGCTGAAGCTTTCTTT.

The chain recombines TRBV6-2 or TRBV6-3 with TRBJ2-2, with 7 bases that match TRBD2. The CDR3 has 13 amino acids. Germline lookup yields CDR1 MNHEY and CDR2 SVGEGT. V lost 5 bases and J lost 6; bases outside the gene matches: 3. Here the CDR3 reads CASSAGAPGELFF. CDR3 sequence (DNA): TGTGCCAGCAGTGCGGGAGCACCCGGGGAGCTGTTTTTT.

This clonotype was counted between two and nine times. In nucleotides, the CDR3 is TGTGCCAGCAGTTGGACTAGCGGGGAGAACAATGAGCAGTTCTTC. It is translated as CASSWTSGENNEQFF. This chain uses TRBV27 with TRBJ2-1; TRBD2 matches at 12 bases. Per germline, CDR1 MNHEY and CDR2 SMNVEV (reference sequence). This CDR3 has 15 residues. Germline trimming cut 4 bases from V and 5 bases from J; bases unmatched to any gene: 3.

The gene calls are TRBV4-1 and TRBJ1-1; D is possibly TRBD1 (5 bases). Between the trimmed V and J ends, which lost 0 bases and 9 bases, there was a span of 11 bases. Germline CDR1 reads MGHRA; CDR2 reads YSYEKL. This CDR3 has 13 residues. Here the CDR3 DNA reads TGCGCCAGCAGCCAAGAAGGGGCAGACCAAGCTTTCTTT. The encoded protein is CASSQEGADQAFF.

At least ten counts were recorded for this clonotype. The chain employs TRBV7-9 and TRBJ2-3; TRBD1 is a possible D gene (6 bases). The V and J ends lost 5 bases and 1 base respectively, with 19 bases between them. This CDR3 has 17 residues. In germline, CDR1 is SEHNR, CDR2 FQNEAQ (reference sequence). CDR3 sequence: CASSPPQQGTGTDTQYF. CDR3 coding DNA: TGTGCCAGCAGCCCCCCCCAACAGGGAACTGGCACAGATACGCAGTATTTT.

The gene calls are TRBV29-1 and TRBJ2-1; 9 nucleotides agree with TRBD1. The germline gives CDR1 SQVTM, CDR2 ANQGSEA. This CDR3 comprises 13 residues. V gave up 8 bases and J gave up 3 bases; unmatched junction bases: 5. The CDR3 sequence: CSYRDRDYNEQFF. The CDR3 DNA reads TGCAGCTACCGGGACAGGGACTACAATGAGCAGTTCTTC.

The chain employs TRBV28 and TRBJ2-7; 8 nucleotides align to TRBD1. V shed 3 bases, J shed 2 bases, and the junction held 6 bases outside the gene matches. The germline CDR1 and CDR2 sequences are MDHEN and SYDVKM. This CDR3 has 15 amino acids. This chain's CDR3 is CASSLDRATTYEQYV. CDR3 nucleotide sequence: TGTGCCAGCAGTTTGGACAGGGCCACGACCTACGAGCAGTACGTC.

V and J are TRBV19 and TRBJ1-1, with D perhaps TRBD1 (5 bases). V lost 3 bases and J 1 base, leaving 15 bases between the germline ends. CDR3 size: 16 residues. The V gene's germline CDR1 is LNHDA and CDR2 SQIVND (reference sequence). As DNA, the CDR3 is TGTGCCAGTAGTATTCTGACCCGGGGCCCGAACACTGAAGCTTTCTTT. It translates to CASSILTRGPNTEAFF.

The chain uses TRBV10-3 and TRBJ1-2; possibly TRBD1 for D (6 bases). The germline CDR1 and CDR2 sequences are ENHRY and SYGVKD. The CDR3 length is 12 residues. V was trimmed by 2 bases and J by 10 bases, leaving 11 bases between them. Written as DNA, the CDR3 is TGTGCCATCAGTGAGAACAGGGAAGACTACACCTTC. It is translated as CAISENREDYTF.

The gene calls are TRBV19 and TRBJ1-3; the D gene is possibly TRBD1 (5 bases). The germline CDR1 and CDR2 sequences are LNHDA and SQIVND (reference sequence). Between the trimmed V and J ends, which lost 8 bases and 4 bases, there was a span of 24 bases. The CDR3 loop spans 17 amino acids. Here the CDR3 DNA reads TGTGCCAGTGATCCGGGACTCATCATCCAGCCAGGAAACACCATATATTTT. The encoded protein is CASDPGLIIQPGNTIYF.